This T cell receptor (beta chain) was retrieved from a study of T cell clonality in common variable immunodeficiency. General study points: Reportedly, TCR beta sequences from common variable immunodeficiency showed fewer deletions and N-nucleotide insertions. CVID subjects showed higher TCRbeta clonality than healthy controls.

V lost 4 bases and J lost 4, with 15 bases in between. The CDR3 extends over 15 amino acids. Germline loops: CDR1 SNHLY, CDR2 FYNNEI. Many counts were recorded for this clone. Its antigen is still unknown. The CDR3 end is not reached by the read, which stops 3 residues before it; the germline J gene fills it in. Sequencing input was equivalent genomic DNA from CVID and controls. Data came from immunoSEQ multiplex PCR; TCRdb stores just in-frame clones and leaves some out. This sample carries about 35,000 clones, none of them present only once. Both groups were predominantly of Caucasian heritage. CVID subjects were neither ill nor on immunomodulatory or immunosuppressive medication at sampling.

The sample taken for sequencing was peripheral blood mononuclear cells. The TCR originated in a human donor with common variable immunodeficiency. The V gene is TRBV2, the J gene TRBJ2-3; tentatively, D is TRBD2 (6 bases). The sequenced part of the CDR3 DNA is TGTGCCAGCAGTGGAATAGCGGTGGGGGCAGATACG. Its translation: CASSGIAVGADT. The CDR3 reads in full as CASSGIAVGADTQYF.